One and the same sample provided the 32 T cell receptor beta chains below, sequenced in a study of blood T cell repertoires in COVID-19. TCRdb keeps only in-frame clones here, not all; method: immunoSEQ multiplex PCR. The sample consists of fewer than 90,000 clones, 60% to 85% of them appearing once. The specimen sequenced was peripheral blood. These receptors originate from a human donor in a cohort sampled during active COVID-19.

The chain combines TRBV9 with TRBJ1-3; D gene ambiguous. V lost 4 bases, J lost 1 base, and 9 bases lay in between. The germline V gene has CDR1 SGDLS and CDR2 YYNGEE. This CDR3 is built from 14 residues. As DNA, the CDR3 is TGTGCCAGCAGCCCCGGGTTTTCTGGAAACACCATATATTTT. It is translated as CASSPGFSGNTIYF. Together with reference TRBV9 and TRBJ1-3, the CDR3 gives the full variable domain: DSGVTQTPKHLITATGQRVTLRCSPRSGDLSVYWYQQSLDQGLQFLIQYYNGEERAKGNILERFSAQQFPDLHSELNLSSLELGDSALYFCASSPGFSGNTIYFGEGSWLTVV.

The rearrangement uses TRBV3-1 (or the pseudogene TRBV3-2) and TRBJ1-6; D unresolved. The CDR3 is 16 residues long. Trimming shortened V by 1 base and J by 7 bases, and 14 bases separated the two germline ends. Germline V gene sequence: CDR1 LGHDT, CDR2 YNNKEL (reference sequence). DNA for the CDR3: TGTGCCAGCAGCCAAGGGGCAGCCCGGAGGAATTCACCCCTCCACTTT. Residues: CASSQGAARRNSPLHF.

CDR3 in amino acids: CAISENTNTEAFF. The CDR3 nucleotides read TGTGCCATCAGTGAAAACACGAACACTGAAGCTTTCTTT. The chain is built from TRBV10-3 and TRBJ1-1, with D uncertain. V gave up 3 bases and J gave up 1 base, with 6 bases separating them. This CDR3 spans 13 amino acids. CDR1 is ENHRY and CDR2 is SYGVKD in the germline V gene.

The gene calls are TRBV2 and TRBJ1-2; 9 positions match TRBD1. Trimming cost V 6 bases and J 3 bases; bases outside gene matches: 14. Germline-derived CDR1 and CDR2 are SNHLY and FYNNEI. The CDR3 covers 17 residues. This CDR3 is CASSVWGQGYGDYGYTF. CDR3 DNA sequence: TGTGCCAGCAGCGTTTGGGGACAGGGTTATGGTGACTATGGCTACACCTTC. Looking up the rest from reference TRBV2 and TRBJ1-2 gives the full variable domain: EPEVTQTPSHQVTQMGQEVILRCVPISNHLYFYWYRQILGQKVEFLVSFYNNEISEKSEIFDDQFSVERPDGSNFTLKIRSTKLEDSAMYFCASSVWGQGYGDYGYTFGSGTRLTVV.

This clone has more than one count but fewer than ten. This chain links TRBV10-3 with TRBJ1-2; no reliable D call. CDR3 length: 15 residues. Trimming left V 4 bases short and J 4 bases short, with 16 bases between. Per the germline V gene, CDR1 is ENHRY and CDR2 is SYGVKD. The CDR3 loop is CAISGSTPGSYGYTF. In DNA form, the CDR3 reads TGTGCCATCAGTGGATCCACCCCGGGGAGCTATGGCTACACCTTC.

This clone was seen a handful of times. CDR3 protein: CASSDADGTDTQYF. The CDR3 nucleotides are TGTGCCAGCAGCGACGCGGATGGCACAGATACGCAGTATTTT. The chain links TRBV7-3 to TRBJ2-3; D is undetermined. The CDR3 totals 14 residues. The V end lost 5 bases, the J end lost 1 base, and 10 bases lay between the germline ends. CDR1 and CDR2 from the germline V gene are SGHTA and FQGTGA.

V and J are TRBV7-3 and TRBJ2-7; a possible D gene is TRBD1 (7 bases). CDR1 is SGHTA, CDR2 FQGTGA, per germline. V lost 3 bases and J 6 bases, leaving 12 bases between the germline ends. CDR3 length: 13 amino acids. CDR3 DNA sequence: TGTGCCAGCAGCTTGGAGGGGGCGGCCGAGCAGTACTTC. It codes for CASSLEGAAEQYF.

The rearrangement uses TRBV2 and TRBJ2-1; 10 nucleotides align to TRBD2. The trim removed 4 bases at V and 15 bases at J, leaving 12 bases unmatched. CDR3 length: 14 amino acids. Germline assignment: CDR1 SNHLY and CDR2 FYNNEI. The CDR3 region has the DNA TGTGCCAGCAGTGGGAGTGTTAGCGGGGGGATAATGTTCTTC. It yields the protein CASSGSVSGGIMFF.

V gene TRBV20-1 combines with J gene TRBJ2-7; possible D gene TRBD2, 5 bases. Germline loops: CDR1 DFQATT, CDR2 SNEGSKA (reference sequence). V lost 5 bases, J lost 9 bases, and 14 bases lay in between. The CDR3 is 11 amino acids. The CDR3 nucleotides read TGCAGTGCTGGGTCAACCAGCGGGCAGTACTTC. This sequence encodes CSAGSTSGQYF.

The chain carries TRBV4-3 and TRBJ1-4; D might be TRBD1 (5 bases). CDR3 length equals 14 residues. V dropped 4 bases and J dropped 5 bases, with 11 bases sitting between them. The germline V gene encodes CDR1 LGHNA and CDR2 YSLEER. The CDR3 coding sequence is TGCGCCAGCAGCCCGAAACAGGACAATGAAAAACTGTTTTTT. Amino acid sequence: CASSPKQDNEKLFF.

V usage is TRBV7-6 and J usage is TRBJ2-1, with 12 positions matching TRBD2. The CDR3 extends over 15 amino acids. From germline, CDR1 is SGHVS and CDR2 FNYEAQ. With V trimmed by 4 bases and J by 14 bases, 12 bases remained unmatched. The CDR3 loop reads CASSSINLAGGPKFF. The CDR3 bases are TGTGCCAGCAGCTCCATTAATCTAGCGGGAGGGCCAAAGTTCTTC.

This clone appeared a few times. V is TRBV6-6 and J is TRBJ2-7; perhaps TRBD2 as D (5 bases). Trimming removed 6 bases from V and 4 bases from J, with 16 bases in between. Germline lookup yields CDR1 MNHNY and CDR2 SVGAGI (reference sequence). The CDR3 sequence is 14 residues long. CDR3 amino acids: CASSHTGNLYEQYF. DNA for the CDR3: TGTGCCAGCAGCCATACCGGGAACCTATACGAGCAGTACTTC.

The chain recombines TRBV11-2 with TRBJ1-4, with D maybe TRBD1 (5 bases). Germline CDR1 and CDR2: SGHAT and FQNNGV. The length of the CDR3 is 12 residues. V was trimmed by 5 bases and J by 13 bases, leaving 14 bases between them. CDR3 loop: CASSPPGGGLFF. The CDR3, as DNA: TGTGCCAGCAGCCCTCCTGGGGGGGGACTGTTTTTT.

V usage is TRBV15 and J usage is TRBJ2-7, with D possibly being TRBD2 (6 bases). The CDR3 consists of 14 residues. Trimming left V 6 bases short and J 5 bases short, with 17 bases between. Germline loops: CDR1 LNHNV, CDR2 YYDKDF (reference sequence). The CDR3 loop reads CATSPSGAAHEQYF. The DNA of the CDR3 is TGTGCCACCAGTCCTTCGGGAGCAGCCCACGAGCAGTACTTC. Using reference TRBV15 and TRBJ2-7 for the parts outside the CDR3, the full variable domain is DAMVIQNPRYQVTQFGKPVTLSCSQTLNHNVMYWYQQKSSQAPKLLFHYYDKDFNNEADTPDNFQSRRPNTSFCFLDIRSPGLGDTAMYLCATSPSGAAHEQYFGPGTRLTVT.

This clone was seen just once. V and J are TRBV19 and TRBJ2-2, with 8 bases lining up with TRBD2. J gave up 4 bases and V 4 bases, and 11 bases lay outside the gene matches. Germline CDR1 reads LNHDA; CDR2 reads SQIVND (reference sequence). This CDR3 has 17 amino acids. CDR3 nucleotides: TGTGCCAGTAGTAACGGGTGGGCGGGAGGTAGCACCGGGGAGCTGTTTTTT. It yields the protein CASSNGWAGGSTGELFF.

The chain carries TRBV29-1 and TRBJ2-1; 9 bases map to TRBD2. The junction had 4 bases not matched to a gene; V was cut back by 4 bases and J by 9 bases. The germline gives CDR1 SQVTM, CDR2 ANQGSEA. The CDR3 sequence is 12 residues long. The CDR3 region has the DNA TGCAGCGTTGCGCGGGAGGGCAGTGAGCAGTTCTTC. This encodes CSVAREGSEQFF.

This clone was detected only once. The chain links TRBV18 to TRBJ2-5; D is perhaps TRBD1 (8 bases). Germline V lookup: CDR1 KGHSH, CDR2 LQKENI. The CDR3 is 16 residues long. V lost 5 bases to trimming and J lost 3 bases, with 19 bases between them. The CDR3 is CASSIQQGGSKETQYF. The DNA for the CDR3 is TGTGCCAGCTCAATTCAACAGGGGGGGTCTAAAGAGACCCAGTACTTC.

V is TRBV28 and J is TRBJ1-6, with 10 nucleotides matching TRBD1. Trimming took 6 bases from V and 9 from J; bases not matched to a gene: 5. This CDR3 contains 14 residues. Germline V gene lookup returns CDR1 MDHEN and CDR2 SYDVKM. The CDR3 protein is CASRLTGGVSPLHF. For the CDR3, the DNA is TGTGCCAGCAGGCTGACAGGGGGCGTTTCACCCCTCCACTTT. The variable domain in full, completed from reference TRBV28 and TRBJ1-6, reads DVKVTQSSRYLVKRTGEKVFLECVQDMDHENMFWYRQDPGLGLRLIYFSYDVKMKEKGDIPEGYSVSREKKERFSLILESASTNQTSMYLCASRLTGGVSPLHFGNGTRLTVT.

This chain joins TRBV6-1 and TRBJ2-4; TRBD1 matches at 12 bases. Germline V gene sequence: CDR1 MNHNS, CDR2 SASEGT. The ends lost 2 bases at V and 0 bases at J; junction bases unmatched: 8. The CDR3 loop spans 19 amino acids. CDR3 sequence (DNA): TGTGCCAGCAGTGAACGCACCGGGACAGGGGGCTTAGCCAAAAACATTCAGTACTTC. Amino acids: CASSERTGTGGLAKNIQYF.

The chain has TRBV15 and TRBJ2-7, with 7 positions matching TRBD2. CDR1 and CDR2 from the germline V gene are LNHNV and YYDKDF (reference sequence). Germline trimming cut 9 bases from V and 8 bases from J; bases unmatched to any gene: 22. CDR3 length: 16 residues. The CDR3 sequence: CATALREGGSTRKQYF. CDR3 nucleotide sequence: TGTGCCACTGCTCTCCGAGAGGGAGGGTCAACACGAAAGCAGTACTTC.

This chain joins TRBV5-4 and TRBJ2-1, with 7 nucleotides matching TRBD2. Germline CDR1 reads SGHNT; CDR2 reads YYREEE (reference sequence). J was trimmed by 4 bases and V by 4 bases; bases with no gene match: 8. There are 15 residues in the CDR3. The CDR3 here is CASSLPGGGYNEQFF. The CDR3 DNA sequence: TGTGCCAGCAGCCTCCCGGGCGGGGGATACAATGAGCAGTTCTTC.

The rearrangement joins TRBV28 to TRBJ2-7; D is undetermined. The V gene's germline CDR1 is MDHEN and CDR2 SYDVKM. The CDR3 covers 14 residues. V lost 5 bases, J lost 3 bases, and 14 bases lay in between. The CDR3 reads CASSAPEANYEQYF. CDR3 nucleotide sequence: TGTGCCAGCAGTGCTCCCGAGGCCAACTACGAGCAGTACTTC.

The V call is TRBV10-2, the J call TRBJ2-7, with D possibly matching TRBD1 (6 bases). The CDR3 is 15 residues long. Trimming pared 6 bases from V and 3 bases from J, leaving 18 bases between. Germline loops: CDR1 WSHSY, CDR2 SAAADI. CDR3 coding DNA: TGCGCCAGCAGACCGACCAGGGGTCGGAACTACGAGCAGTACTTC. This translates into CASRPTRGRNYEQYF.

The CDR3: CASSSLTGGYEQYF. Written as DNA, the CDR3 is TGTGCCAGCAGCTCCTTGACAGGGGGCTACGAGCAGTACTTC. The chain couples TRBV7-2 to TRBJ2-7; TRBD1 matches at 9 bases. Trimming at V came to 4 bases and at J to 3 bases, leaving 4 bases not matched to a gene. The CDR3 loop spans 14 amino acids. Per germline, CDR1 SGHTA and CDR2 FQGNSA.

This clone appeared once. The chain combines TRBV7-9 with TRBJ2-1; D is perhaps TRBD1 (6 bases). This CDR3 is built from 15 residues. V was clipped by 1 base and J by 5 bases, with 12 bases between them. The V gene's germline CDR1 is SEHNR and CDR2 FQNEAQ (reference sequence). CDR3 protein: CASSLVGTQDNEQFF. CDR3 DNA sequence: TGTGCCAGCAGCTTAGTAGGGACACAGGACAATGAGCAGTTCTTC.

The rearrangement joins TRBV6-5 to TRBJ2-7, with D possibly being TRBD2 (6 bases). There are 13 residues in the CDR3. Germline V gene data show CDR1 as MNHEY and CDR2 as SVGAGI. Trimming cost V 1 base and J 5 bases, with 9 bases left between them. CDR3 nucleotides: TGTGCCAGCAGTTACTGGGGGGTGGACGAGCAGTACTTC. Protein sequence: CASSYWGVDEQYF.

The chain combines TRBV27 with TRBJ2-7; D is possibly TRBD1 (6 bases). Trimming took 2 bases from V and 10 from J, leaving 27 bases between them. The CDR3 runs to 17 residues. Germline CDR1 reads MNHEY; CDR2 reads SMNVEV (reference sequence). The CDR3 loop is CASSLSGNRALNNVQYF. CDR3 bases: TGTGCCAGCAGTTTAAGCGGCAACAGGGCACTTAATAACGTACAGTACTTC.

This rearrangement joins TRBV7-2 to TRBJ2-4, with D unresolved. Trimming cost V 2 bases and J 0 bases, with 11 bases left between them. This CDR3 comprises 16 residues. Germline V lookup: CDR1 SGHTA, CDR2 FQGNSA. The CDR3 protein is CASSLTQPQAKNIQYF. The CDR3 DNA reads as TGTGCCAGCAGCTTAACACAGCCCCAAGCCAAAAACATTCAGTACTTC.

J is TRBJ2-1 and V is TRBV4-2, with TRBD2 matching over 7 bases. V gave up 1 base and J gave up 5 bases; unmatched junction bases: 14. CDR1 is LGHNA and CDR2 is YNFKEQ in the germline V gene. This CDR3 has 18 amino acids. CDR3 coding DNA: TGTGCCAGCAGCCAAGGACCTCATGGGCTAGCGGCCAACAATGAGCAGTTCTTC. It yields the protein CASSQGPHGLAANNEQFF.

This chain connects TRBV28 to TRBJ2-5; 7 bases fit TRBD2. V shed 3 bases and J 4 bases; nucleotides not matched to a gene: 8. CDR1 and CDR2 (germline): MDHEN, SYDVKM. The CDR3 length is 15 residues. The CDR3 bases are TGTGCCAGCAGTTTGGTGGGAGGGCGGAGAGAGACCCAGTACTTC. Amino acid sequence: CASSLVGGRRETQYF.

CDR3 loop: CASSPAGPNTEAFF. DNA of the CDR3: TGTGCCAGCTCACCAGCGGGGCCGAACACTGAAGCTTTCTTT. The rearrangement links TRBV18 to TRBJ1-1; D is perhaps TRBD1 (5 bases). From germline, CDR1 is KGHSH and CDR2 LQKENI. The CDR3 has 14 residues. V gave up 2 bases and J gave up 1 base, with 8 bases separating them. Based on the CDR3 plus reference TRBV18 and TRBJ1-1, the full variable domain is NAGVMQNPRHLVRRRGQEARLRCSPMKGHSHVYWYRQLPEEGLKFMVYLQKENIIDESGMPKERFSAEFPKEGPSILRIQQVVRGDSAAYFCASSPAGPNTEAFFGQGTRLTVV.

The chain recombines TRBV25-1 with TRBJ1-1, with D tentatively TRBD1 (5 bases). The V end lost 4 bases, the J end lost 1 base, and 16 bases lay between the germline ends. The CDR3 has 16 residues. Germline loops: CDR1 MGHDK, CDR2 SYGVNS. As DNA, the CDR3 is TGTGCCAGCAGTGGAATGGGGCGTGGAGCGAACACTGAAGCTTTCTTT. Amino acid sequence: CASSGMGRGANTEAFF.